This is a list of T cell receptor beta chains from one sample in a study of breast tumors, draining lymph nodes, adjacent tissues. TCRdb re-analysed the multiplex PCR reads in MiXCR, keeping a single row per CDR3 protein. Altogether 250,000 or so distinct CDR3 sequences are present, about 30% being singletons, with the ten largest covering over 0.95%. Sequenced sample: axillary lymph node tissue. The receptor set was obtained from a female donor with breast cancer. Some clones in this sample may be carry-over from other donors' samples. The CDR3 runs from the conserved cysteine through the conserved F or W. The D gene is left open where the match is weak. Clone size is not always given. Where it is, it says once, few, many or a class for expanded clones.

J gene: TRBJ2-2; clone size: few; V gene: TRBV12-3/TRBV12-4; D gene: TRBD2; CDR3 protein: CASSFGAGPSGYGGELFF; CDR3 DNA: TGTGCCAGCAGTTTCGGTGCCGGGCCTAGCGGGTACGGCGGGGAGCTGTTTTTT
J gene: TRBJ2-1; clone size: .; V gene: TRBV29-1; D gene: .; CDR3 protein: CSGRSNEQFF; CDR3 DNA: TGCAGCGGGAGAAGCAATGAGCAGTTCTTC
J gene: TRBJ1-5; clone size: .; V gene: TRBV24-1; D gene: TRBD1; CDR3 protein: CATSDLQGQGSSQPQHF; CDR3 DNA: TGTGCCACCAGTGATTTGCAGGGACAGGGGTCGAGTCAGCCCCAGCATTTT
J gene: TRBJ2-5; clone size: many; V gene: TRBV24-1; D gene: .; CDR3 protein: CATSESNIQETQYF; CDR3 DNA: TGTGCCACCAGTGAGTCGAATATACAAGAGACCCAGTACTTC
J gene: TRBJ2-1; clone size: many; V gene: TRBV7-7; D gene: .; CDR3 protein: CASSLARIRQFF; CDR3 DNA: TGTGCTAGCAGCTTAGCGCGGATAAGACAGTTCTTC
J gene: TRBJ2-1; clone size: many; V gene: TRBV11-3; D gene: TRBD2; CDR3 protein: CASSPLASAFNEQFF; CDR3 DNA: TGTGCCAGCAGCCCACTAGCGTCTGCCTTCAATGAGCAGTTCTTC
J gene: TRBJ2-3; clone size: .; V gene: TRBV20-1; D gene: TRBD2; CDR3 protein: CSARGLAGRASTDTQYF; CDR3 DNA: TGCAGTGCACGGGGACTAGCGGGGAGGGCTAGCACAGATACGCAGTATTTT
J gene: TRBJ2-3; clone size: many; V gene: TRBV12-5; D gene: .; CDR3 protein: CASGLSGRATDTQYF; CDR3 DNA: TGTGCTAGTGGTTTGTCCGGGCGGGCCACAGATACGCAGTATTTT
J gene: TRBJ2-1; clone size: many; V gene: TRBV12-3/TRBV12-4; D gene: TRBD2; CDR3 protein: CASTPLASGSGSYNEQFF; CDR3 DNA: TGTGCCAGCACCCCCCTGGCTAGCGGGAGCGGGTCCTACAATGAGCAGTTCTTC
J gene: TRBJ2-7; clone size: many; V gene: TRBV11-3; D gene: .; CDR3 protein: CASSLRAETYEQYF; CDR3 DNA: TGTGCCAGCAGCCTCCGCGCGGAGACCTACGAGCAGTACTTC
J gene: TRBJ2-1; clone size: many; V gene: TRBV11-3; D gene: TRBD2; CDR3 protein: CASSLAVGSGIVVQFF; CDR3 DNA: TGTGCCAGCAGCTTAGCGGTTGGTAGCGGGATCGTAGTGCAGTTCTTC
J gene: TRBJ2-3; clone size: many; V gene: TRBV7-3; D gene: TRBD2; CDR3 protein: CASSLKGGLATDTQYF; CDR3 DNA: TGTGCCAGCAGCCTAAAAGGTGGACTAGCGACAGATACGCAGTATTTT
J gene: TRBJ2-5; clone size: many; V gene: TRBV19; D gene: TRBD1; CDR3 protein: CASSIVGQGGETQYF; CDR3 DNA: TGTGCCAGTAGTATAGTCGGACAGGGCGGGGAGACCCAGTACTTC
J gene: TRBJ2-5; clone size: many; V gene: TRBV5-8; D gene: TRBD2; CDR3 protein: CASSSSGSAYQETQYF; CDR3 DNA: TGTGCCAGCAGCTCCAGCGGGAGCGCGTACCAAGAGACCCAGTACTTC
J gene: TRBJ2-7; clone size: many; V gene: TRBV5-1; D gene: TRBD1; CDR3 protein: CASSFLTTGGAYEQYF; CDR3 DNA: TGCGCCAGCAGCTTTCTTACGACAGGGGGTGCCTACGAGCAGTACTTC
J gene: TRBJ2-7; clone size: few; V gene: TRBV6-2/TRBV6-3; D gene: .; CDR3 protein: CASTADSRGYEQYF; CDR3 DNA: TGTGCCAGCACCGCGGACAGCCGAGGGTACGAGCAGTACTTC
J gene: TRBJ2-5; clone size: many; V gene: TRBV12-5; D gene: TRBD1; CDR3 protein: CASGWDRVETQYF; CDR3 DNA: TGTGCTAGTGGTTGGGACAGGGTAGAGACCCAGTACTTC
J gene: TRBJ1-1; clone size: few; V gene: TRBV7-6; D gene: .; CDR3 protein: CASSLSNGERTEAFF; CDR3 DNA: TGTGCCAGCAGCTTAAGCAATGGTGAGAGGACTGAAGCTTTCTTT
J gene: TRBJ1-6; clone size: .; V gene: TRBV12-3/TRBV12-4; D gene: .; CDR3 protein: CAGSTNRNSPLRF; CDR3 DNA: TGTGCCGGCAGCACCAACAGGAATTCACCCCTCCGCTTT
J gene: TRBJ2-3; clone size: .; V gene: TRBV11-3; D gene: TRBD2; CDR3 protein: CASSTLSGIGWDEQYF; CDR3 DNA: TGTGCCAGCAGCACCCTTAGCGGGATCGGTTGGGATGAGCAGTATTTT
J gene: TRBJ2-3; clone size: many; V gene: TRBV11-2; D gene: .; CDR3 protein: CASSLDRAGGTDTQYF; CDR3 DNA: TGTGCCAGCAGCTTAGATCGGGCAGGGGGCACAGATACGCAGTATTTT
J gene: TRBJ2-4; clone size: .; V gene: TRBV7-2; D gene: .; CDR3 protein: CASSLASFAPYF; CDR3 DNA: TGTGCCAGCAGCTTAGCTAGTTTTGCACCGTACTTC
J gene: TRBJ2-5; clone size: once; V gene: TRBV11-3; D gene: TRBD1; CDR3 protein: CASSSDRVAAEETQYF; CDR3 DNA: TGTGCCAGCAGCTCGGACAGGGTGGCGGCTGAAGAGACCCAGTACTTC
J gene: TRBJ1-4; clone size: few; V gene: TRBV6-1; D gene: TRBD1; CDR3 protein: CASSERNRGATNEKLFF; CDR3 DNA: TGTGCCAGCAGTGAAAGGAACAGGGGCGCAACTAATGAAAAACTGTTTTTT